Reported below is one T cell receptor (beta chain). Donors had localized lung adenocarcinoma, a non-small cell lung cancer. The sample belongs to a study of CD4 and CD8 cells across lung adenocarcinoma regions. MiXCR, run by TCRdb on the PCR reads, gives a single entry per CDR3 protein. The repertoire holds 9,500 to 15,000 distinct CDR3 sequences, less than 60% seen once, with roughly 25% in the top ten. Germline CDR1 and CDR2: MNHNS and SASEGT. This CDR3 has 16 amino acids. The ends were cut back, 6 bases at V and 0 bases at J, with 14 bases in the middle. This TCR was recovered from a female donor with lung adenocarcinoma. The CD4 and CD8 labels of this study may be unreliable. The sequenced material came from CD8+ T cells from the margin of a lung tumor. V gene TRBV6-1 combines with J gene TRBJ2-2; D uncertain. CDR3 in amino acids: CASSRVRPTNTGELFF. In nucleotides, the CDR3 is TGTGCCAGCAGCCGAGTGAGGCCAACGAACACCGGGGAGCTGTTTTTT.